Listed below are T cell receptor beta chains from one sample, sequenced in a study of blood T cell repertoires in COVID-19. Clones were sequenced by immunoSEQ multiplex PCR, and TCRdb holds only the in-frame ones, with some missing. This sample carries a few hundred thousand clones, roughly 85% of them seen once, and the ten largest clones take less than 4%. The source material was peripheral blood. The source is a woman aged 18-29 years with acute or convalescent COVID-19. Each CDR3 is given with its conserved first and last residue. D genes are given only for firm matches. Only some rows state a clone size, as once, few, many or a class for expanded clones.

v_gene: TRBV28
d_gene: TRBD2
abundance: -
j_gene: TRBJ2-7
CDR3nt: TGTGCCAGCAGTTTGACTAGCGGGACCTTTTACGAGCAGTACTTC
CDR3aa: CASSLTSGTFYEQYF

v_gene: TRBV9
d_gene: -
abundance: -
j_gene: TRBJ2-3
CDR3nt: TGTGCCAGCAGCGCACATGACTACAGCACAGATACGCAGTATTTT
CDR3aa: CASSAHDYSTDTQYF

v_gene: TRBV28
d_gene: TRBD1
abundance: -
j_gene: TRBJ1-3
CDR3nt: TGTGCCAGCAGTTGGACAGGAGACACCATATATTTT
CDR3aa: CASSWTGDTIYF

v_gene: TRBV7-8
d_gene: TRBD1
abundance: -
j_gene: TRBJ1-3
CDR3nt: TGTGCCAGCAGCGTTGGGACAGGAGGCTTATACTTCTCTGGAAACACCATATATTTT
CDR3aa: CASSVGTGGLYFSGNTIYF

v_gene: TRBV7-2
d_gene: TRBD1
abundance: -
j_gene: TRBJ1-2
CDR3nt: TGTGCCAGCAGCTTCTCCGGGACAGCTGCAAACTATGGCTACACCTTC
CDR3aa: CASSFSGTAANYGYTF

v_gene: TRBV6-6
d_gene: TRBD1
abundance: -
j_gene: TRBJ2-7
CDR3nt: TGTGCCAGCAGTTACTCGATGACAGGGCCTCACGAGCAGTACTTC
CDR3aa: CASSYSMTGPHEQYF

v_gene: TRBV19
d_gene: TRBD1
abundance: -
j_gene: TRBJ1-2
CDR3nt: TGTGCCAGTAGCTTACAGGGGAAGGTGGATGGCTACACCTTC
CDR3aa: CASSLQGKVDGYTF

v_gene: TRBV7-2
d_gene: TRBD2
abundance: few
j_gene: TRBJ2-7
CDR3nt: TGTGCCAGCAGCTTAGGTATAGCGGGAGGGCCTACTTTACTGGACGAGCAGTACTTC
CDR3aa: CASSLGIAGGPTLLDEQYF

v_gene: TRBV6-4
d_gene: TRBD2
abundance: -
j_gene: TRBJ2-2
CDR3nt: TGTGCCAGCAGTGACATGGCTAGCGGGACCGGGGAGCTGTTTTTT
CDR3aa: CASSDMASGTGELFF

v_gene: TRBV30
d_gene: -
abundance: -
j_gene: TRBJ2-7
CDR3nt: TGTGCCTGGAGTCCCCAACTGAGAGAGCAGTACTTC
CDR3aa: CAWSPQLREQYF

v_gene: TRBV5-1
d_gene: TRBD2
abundance: -
j_gene: TRBJ2-5
CDR3nt: TGCGCCAGCAGCTTCGGACTAGCGGGAGTAGAGACCCAGTACTTC
CDR3aa: CASSFGLAGVETQYF

v_gene: TRBV27
d_gene: -
abundance: -
j_gene: TRBJ2-7
CDR3nt: TGTGCCAGCAGTTTCATGGGTGGCGGAGGTACCTACGAGCAGTACTTC
CDR3aa: CASSFMGGGGTYEQYF

v_gene: TRBV5-1
d_gene: TRBD1
abundance: -
j_gene: TRBJ2-5
CDR3nt: TGCGCCAGCAGCAGGGGACAGGGTTGGGAGACCCAGTACTTC
CDR3aa: CASSRGQGWETQYF

v_gene: TRBV7-8
d_gene: TRBD1
abundance: -
j_gene: TRBJ1-3
CDR3nt: TGTGCCAGCAGCCTGGGACAGGGGGGCTCCTCTGGAAACACCATATATTTT
CDR3aa: CASSLGQGGSSGNTIYF

v_gene: TRBV19
d_gene: -
abundance: -
j_gene: TRBJ2-3
CDR3nt: TGTGCCAGTGGTTGGCTCACAGATACGCAGTATTTT
CDR3aa: CASGWLTDTQYF

v_gene: TRBV9
d_gene: -
abundance: -
j_gene: TRBJ2-7
CDR3nt: TGTGCCAGCAGCGTAGTTGCGGGTTCCCTCTACGAGCAGTACTTC
CDR3aa: CASSVVAGSLYEQYF

v_gene: TRBV5-6
d_gene: -
abundance: -
j_gene: TRBJ1-3
CDR3nt: TGTGCCAGCAGGGAATCGACAGGCTCTGGAAACACCATATATTTT
CDR3aa: CASRESTGSGNTIYF

v_gene: TRBV9
d_gene: TRBD2
abundance: -
j_gene: TRBJ2-3
CDR3nt: TGTGCCAGCAGCGGACGGGACTACCTCACAGATACGCAGTATTTT
CDR3aa: CASSGRDYLTDTQYF

v_gene: TRBV24-1
d_gene: TRBD2
abundance: once
j_gene: TRBJ2-1
CDR3nt: TGTGCCACCAGTGATACAGAAATTCGCGGGAGGTACAATGAGCAGTTCTTC
CDR3aa: CATSDTEIRGRYNEQFF

v_gene: TRBV3-1/TRBV3-2
d_gene: -
abundance: once
j_gene: TRBJ1-3
CDR3nt: TGTGCCAGCAGCCATCAGGGCTCTGGAAACACCATATATTTT
CDR3aa: CASSHQGSGNTIYF

v_gene: TRBV7-2
d_gene: -
abundance: once
j_gene: TRBJ2-1
CDR3nt: TGTGCCAGCAGCTCCGCGGGACTCCTATCCAATGAGCAGTTCTTC
CDR3aa: CASSSAGLLSNEQFF

v_gene: TRBV5-6
d_gene: TRBD2
abundance: -
j_gene: TRBJ2-3
CDR3nt: TGTGCCAGCAGCTCACTAGCGGGAGGGCCATATACGCAGTATTTT
CDR3aa: CASSSLAGGPYTQYF

v_gene: TRBV7-2
d_gene: TRBD2
abundance: -
j_gene: TRBJ2-3
CDR3nt: TGTGCCAGCATCTACCGGTCGGGAGGCGCCACAGATACGCAGTATTTT
CDR3aa: CASIYRSGGATDTQYF

v_gene: TRBV15
d_gene: TRBD2
abundance: -
j_gene: TRBJ2-1
CDR3nt: TGTGCCACCAGCAGAGTGTCTAGCGGGTCCCATGAGCAGTTCTTC
CDR3aa: CATSRVSSGSHEQFF

v_gene: TRBV11-1
d_gene: -
abundance: -
j_gene: TRBJ2-5
CDR3nt: TGTGCCAGCAGCTGGGGGGAAAAAGAGACCCAGTACTTC
CDR3aa: CASSWGEKETQYF

v_gene: TRBV23-1
d_gene: -
abundance: many
j_gene: TRBJ2-2
CDR3nt: TGCGCCAGCAGTCAAATGACCCCCGGGGGTTTAAACACCGGGGAGCTGTTTTTT
CDR3aa: CASSQMTPGGLNTGELFF

v_gene: TRBV12-3/TRBV12-4
d_gene: -
abundance: -
j_gene: TRBJ1-4
CDR3nt: TGTGCCAGCAGCAATAATGAAAAACTGTTTTTT
CDR3aa: CASSNNEKLFF

v_gene: TRBV7-2
d_gene: -
abundance: -
j_gene: TRBJ1-4
CDR3nt: TGTGCCAGCAGCTTCTCGAACGCGGGGCTACCTAATGAAAAACTGTTTTTT
CDR3aa: CASSFSNAGLPNEKLFF

v_gene: TRBV13
d_gene: TRBD1
abundance: -
j_gene: TRBJ1-4
CDR3nt: TGTGCCAGCAGCGTCCGGGACAGCCACGTATCAACTAATGAAAAACTGTTTTTT
CDR3aa: CASSVRDSHVSTNEKLFF

v_gene: TRBV5-1
d_gene: TRBD1
abundance: once
j_gene: TRBJ2-2
CDR3nt: TGCGCCAGCAGCTTGGCCAGGACAGGGGTGCCCGGGGAGCTGTTTTTT
CDR3aa: CASSLARTGVPGELFF

v_gene: TRBV11-2
d_gene: TRBD1
abundance: -
j_gene: TRBJ1-6
CDR3nt: TGTGCCAGCAGCTTGGAATTGACAGGGTCTTTTTCACCCCTCCACTTT
CDR3aa: CASSLELTGSFSPLHF

v_gene: TRBV4-1
d_gene: -
abundance: -
j_gene: TRBJ1-3
CDR3nt: TGCGCCAGCAGCCAAGACAGGGGTCGCGCTGGAAACACCATATATTTT
CDR3aa: CASSQDRGRAGNTIYF

v_gene: TRBV18
d_gene: TRBD1
abundance: -
j_gene: TRBJ1-6
CDR3nt: TGTGCCAGCTCACCACGGGACAGGGGAGAATCACCCCTCCACTTT
CDR3aa: CASSPRDRGESPLHF

v_gene: TRBV6-2/TRBV6-3
d_gene: TRBD2
abundance: -
j_gene: TRBJ2-2
CDR3nt: TGTGCCAGCAGTTACTCGCCCAGCGGGATCGGTAGCACCGGGGAGCTGTTTTTT
CDR3aa: CASSYSPSGIGSTGELFF

v_gene: TRBV6-6
d_gene: TRBD1
abundance: -
j_gene: TRBJ1-2
CDR3nt: TGTGCCAGCAGTTCCCAGGGGACAGGGAACTATGGCTACACCTTC
CDR3aa: CASSSQGTGNYGYTF

v_gene: TRBV7-4
d_gene: -
abundance: -
j_gene: TRBJ2-7
CDR3nt: TGTGCCAGCAGCCCAGGGGGGACAGAAGACTACGAGCAGTACTTC
CDR3aa: CASSPGGTEDYEQYF

v_gene: TRBV11-3
d_gene: TRBD1
abundance: once
j_gene: TRBJ2-4
CDR3nt: TGTGCCAGCAGCCCGGGACAGGGGGCTCCGAACATTCAGTACTTC
CDR3aa: CASSPGQGAPNIQYF

v_gene: TRBV10-1
d_gene: TRBD1
abundance: -
j_gene: TRBJ2-3
CDR3nt: TGCGCCAGCAGTGAGGGAATAGACAGGGCCCGAGGAGATACGCAGTATTTT
CDR3aa: CASSEGIDRARGDTQYF

v_gene: TRBV4-1
d_gene: TRBD2
abundance: -
j_gene: TRBJ2-7
CDR3nt: TGCGCCAGCAGCCAAGACCAACTAGCGGAGCTCTACGAGCAGTACTTC
CDR3aa: CASSQDQLAELYEQYF

v_gene: TRBV9
d_gene: TRBD1
abundance: once
j_gene: TRBJ1-1
CDR3nt: TGTGCCAGCAGCCCCAGTTTGACAGGGGCCAACACTGAAGCTTTCTTT
CDR3aa: CASSPSLTGANTEAFF